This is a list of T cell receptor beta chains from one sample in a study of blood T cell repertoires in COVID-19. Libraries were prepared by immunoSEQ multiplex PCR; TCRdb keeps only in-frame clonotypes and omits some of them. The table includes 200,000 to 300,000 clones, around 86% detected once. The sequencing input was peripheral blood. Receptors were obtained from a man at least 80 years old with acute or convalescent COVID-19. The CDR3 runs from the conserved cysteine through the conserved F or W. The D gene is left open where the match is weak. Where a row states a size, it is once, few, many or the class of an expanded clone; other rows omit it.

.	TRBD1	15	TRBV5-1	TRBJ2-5	CASSLVDRGVETQYF	TGCGCCAGCAGCTTGGTGGACAGGGGGGTGGAGACCCAGTACTTC
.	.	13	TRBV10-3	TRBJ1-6	CAAPAGVRSPLHF	TGTGCGGCCCCCGCAGGGGTTCGCTCACCCCTCCACTTT
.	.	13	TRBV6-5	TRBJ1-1	CASSPLLNTEAFF	TGTGCCAGCAGCCCCCTTTTGAACACTGAAGCTTTCTTT
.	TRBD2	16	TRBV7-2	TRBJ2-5	CASSLSLTSRKETQYF	TGTGCCAGCAGCCTATCGTTGACTAGCAGGAAAGAGACCCAGTACTTC
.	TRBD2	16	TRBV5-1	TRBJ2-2	CASSSPGAGRTGELFF	TGCGCCAGCAGCTCCCCTGGAGCGGGAAGGACCGGGGAGCTGTTTTTT
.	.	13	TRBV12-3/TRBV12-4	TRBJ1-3	CASSYTAGNTIYF	TGTGCCAGCAGTTATACAGCCGGAAACACCATATATTTT
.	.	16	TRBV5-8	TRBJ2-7	CASSHRLGGGTYEQYF	TGTGCCAGCAGCCACCGCTTGGGAGGGGGGACCTACGAGCAGTACTTC
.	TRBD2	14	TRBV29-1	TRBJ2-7	CSVTPGLAGERQYF	TGCAGCGTTACACCGGGACTAGCGGGAGAGAGGCAGTACTTC
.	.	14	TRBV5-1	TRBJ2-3	CASSRDKSTDTQYF	TGCGCCAGCAGCCGGGACAAGTCGACAGATACGCAGTATTTT
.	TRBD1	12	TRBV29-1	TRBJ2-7	CSAGDRSYEQYF	TGCAGCGCAGGGGACAGATCCTACGAGCAGTACTTC
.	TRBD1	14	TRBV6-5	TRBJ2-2	CASSFRQGTGELFF	TGTGCCAGCAGCTTCAGACAGGGCACCGGGGAGCTGTTTTTT
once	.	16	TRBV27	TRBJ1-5	CASSFGQAGGNQPQHF	TGTGCCAGCAGTTTTGGTCAGGCGGGCGGCAATCAGCCCCAGCATTTT
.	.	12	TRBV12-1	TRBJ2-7	CASSLNPGGQYF	TGTGCCAGCAGCTTGAACCCCGGGGGGCAGTACTTC
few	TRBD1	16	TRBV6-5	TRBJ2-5	CASSYSGGQGWETQYF	TGTGCCAGCAGTTACTCAGGGGGACAGGGCTGGGAGACCCAGTACTTC
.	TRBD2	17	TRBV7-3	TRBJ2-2	CASSRGTSGPHTGELFF	TGTGCCAGCAGCCGAGGGACTAGCGGTCCGCACACCGGGGAGCTGTTTTTT
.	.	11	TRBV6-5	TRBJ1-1	CASSSDTEAFF	TGTGCCAGCAGTTCAGACACTGAAGCTTTCTTT
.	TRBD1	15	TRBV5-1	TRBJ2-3	CASSSPGQSTDTQYF	TGCGCCAGCAGCTCACCGGGACAGAGCACAGATACGCAGTATTTT
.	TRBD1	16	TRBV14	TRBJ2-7	CASSQDWQGALHEQYF	TGTGCCAGCAGCCAAGATTGGCAGGGGGCCCTCCACGAGCAGTACTTC
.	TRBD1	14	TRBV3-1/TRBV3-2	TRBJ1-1	CASSQVQGGTEAFF	TGTGCCAGCAGCCAAGTTCAGGGGGGCACTGAAGCTTTCTTT
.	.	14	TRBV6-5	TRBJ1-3	CASSYSREGNTIYF	TGTGCCAGCAGTTACAGCCGGGAGGGAAACACCATATATTTT
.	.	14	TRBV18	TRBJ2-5	CASSPRTSQETQYF	TGTGCCAGCTCACCCCGGACATCCCAAGAGACCCAGTACTTC
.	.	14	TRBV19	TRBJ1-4	CASRRGPVNEKLFF	TGTGCCAGTAGGAGAGGGCCGGTTAATGAAAAACTGTTTTTT
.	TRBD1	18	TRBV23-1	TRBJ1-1	CASSQSLGTVASYTEAFF	TGCGCCAGCAGTCAATCTCTAGGGACAGTCGCGAGCTACACTGAAGCTTTCTTT
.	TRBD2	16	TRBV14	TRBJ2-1	CASSQVVGGSYNEQFF	TGTGCCAGCAGCCAAGTGGTGGGAGGGTCCTACAATGAGCAGTTCTTC
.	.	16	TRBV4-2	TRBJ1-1	CASSRSLTGGNTEAFF	TGTGCCAGCAGCCGGAGCTTGACAGGTGGGAACACTGAAGCTTTCTTT
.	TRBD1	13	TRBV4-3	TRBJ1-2	CASSQTGGNGYTF	TGCGCCAGCAGCCAAACAGGGGGAAATGGCTACACCTTC
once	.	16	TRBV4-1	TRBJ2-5	CASSQDMRGPQETQYF	TGCGCCAGCAGCCAAGATATGCGGGGGCCGCAAGAGACCCAGTACTTC
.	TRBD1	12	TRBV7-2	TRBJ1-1	CASSSRTGEAFF	TGTGCCAGCAGCTCGCGGACAGGGGAAGCTTTCTTT
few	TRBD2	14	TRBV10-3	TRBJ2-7	CATKQRSERGEQYF	TGTGCCACGAAGCAACGGAGCGAGCGGGGAGAGCAGTACTTC
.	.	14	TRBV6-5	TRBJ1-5	CASRGTGLEQPQHF	TGTGCCAGCAGGGGAACAGGGCTCGAGCAGCCCCAGCATTTT
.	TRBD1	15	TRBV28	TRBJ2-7	CASRNTGAGSYEQYF	TGTGCCAGCAGGAACACAGGGGCGGGCTCCTACGAGCAGTACTTC
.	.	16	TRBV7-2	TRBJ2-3	CASRYRRVRETDTQYF	TGTGCCAGCAGATATAGGAGGGTCAGGGAGACAGATACGCAGTATTTT
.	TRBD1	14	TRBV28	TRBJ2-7	CASGGEDRGYEQYF	TGTGCCAGCGGGGGGGAGGACAGGGGCTACGAGCAGTACTTC
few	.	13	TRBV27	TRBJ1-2	CASSFAANYGYTF	TGTGCCAGCAGTTTCGCGGCCAACTATGGCTACACCTTC
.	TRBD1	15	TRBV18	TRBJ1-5	CASSTGTGGYQPQHF	TGTGCCAGCTCAACCGGGACAGGGGGTTACCAGCCCCAGCATTTT
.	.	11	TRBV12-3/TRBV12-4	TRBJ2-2	CASRYSGELFF	TGTGCCAGCCGGTACAGCGGGGAGCTGTTTTTT
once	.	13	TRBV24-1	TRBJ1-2	CATTRGENYGYTF	TGTGCCACCACCCGGGGGGAGAACTATGGCTACACCTTC
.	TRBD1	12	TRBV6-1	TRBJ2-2	CASSEGRGHLFF	TGTGCCAGCAGTGAAGGAAGGGGGCATCTGTTTTTT
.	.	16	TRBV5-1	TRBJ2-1	CASSRQAGAHINEQFF	TGCGCCAGCAGCCGACAAGCAGGGGCTCATATCAATGAGCAGTTCTTC
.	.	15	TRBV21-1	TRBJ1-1	CASSSDRGLNTEAFF	TGTGCCAGCAGCTCAGACAGGGGTCTGAACACTGAAGCTTTCTTT
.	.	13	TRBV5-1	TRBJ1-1	CASSSQGPTEAFF	TGCGCCAGCAGCTCACAGGGCCCCACTGAAGCTTTCTTT
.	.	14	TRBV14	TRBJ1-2	CASSQVRQEDGYTF	TGTGCCAGCAGCCAAGTTCGACAGGAAGATGGCTACACCTTC
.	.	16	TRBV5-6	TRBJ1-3	CASSFMSGGSGNTIYF	TGTGCCAGCAGCTTCATGTCGGGTGGTTCTGGAAACACCATATATTTT
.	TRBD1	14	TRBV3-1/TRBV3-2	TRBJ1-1	CASSSGQGITEAFF	TGTGCCAGCAGCTCCGGACAGGGCATCACTGAAGCTTTCTTT